This TCR beta chain was obtained from a study of T cell responses to AZD1222 COVID-19 vaccine. General observations from the study: Elevations in Spike-specific TCR breadth and depth followed administration of two AZD1222 doses.

A note on this clone: The antigen is not known.

Libraries were prepared by immunoSEQ multiplex PCR; TCRdb keeps only in-frame clonotypes and omits some of them. Among some 150,000 clones listed, roughly 90% were seen once. Trimming left V 3 bases short and J 1 base short, with 9 bases between. The germline gives CDR1 LGHNT, CDR2 FRNRAP. The CDR3 totals 15 residues. The starting material was peripheral blood, obtained 28 days after the second AZD1222 dose. This TCR derives from an adult who received the AZD1222 COVID-19 vaccine. V and J are TRBV12-5 and TRBJ2-2; D unresolved. For the CDR3, the DNA is TGTGCTAGTGGTTTTTTTTTACAGAACACCGGGGAGCTGTTTTTT. The encoded protein is CASGFFLQNTGELFF.